The next 21 T cell receptor beta chains were all read from a single sample in a study of cytomegalovirus exposure and HLA in healthy donors. PCR amplification relied on 60 Vbeta primers (plus 13 Jbeta primers). Produced via immunoSEQ multiplex PCR; TCRdb's table is partial and in-frame only. The data contain approximately 190,000 clones, around 75% of them singletons. The sample was PBMCs. These TCRs come from a woman in her twenties or thirties in good health and CMV-seronegative.

The chain combines TRBV25-1 with TRBJ1-5; the D gene is possibly TRBD1 (5 bases). V lost 7 bases and J lost 3, with 10 bases in between. CDR3 length: 13 residues. The V gene's germline CDR1 is MGHDK and CDR2 SYGVNS. The CDR3 bases are TGTGCCAGCACGGGGGGACCCAATCAGCCCCAGCATTTT. The encoded protein is CASTGGPNQPQHF.

This chain uses TRBV5-1 with TRBJ1-1, with a tentative D call TRBD1 (6 bases). V was cut by 7 bases and J by 3 bases, with 25 bases left in between. CDR1 and CDR2 (germline): SGHRS, YFSETQ. This CDR3 spans 17 amino acids. The CDR3 coding sequence is TGCGCCAGCTCCCCGAACGGACAGCGTTCAGAGTACACTGAAGCTTTCTTT. Translated: CASSPNGQRSEYTEAFF.

This clone showed up just a few times. The chain is built from TRBV15 and TRBJ2-3; TRBD2 aligns across 8 bases. The germline gives CDR1 LNHNV, CDR2 YYDKDF (reference sequence). The CDR3 has 14 residues. After removal of 3 bases from V and 3 bases from J, the junction contained 2 bases not matched to a gene. DNA of the CDR3: TGTGCCACCAGCAGGGGGACTAGAACAGATACGCAGTATTTT. The encoded protein is CATSRGTRTDTQYF.

V and J are TRBV28 and TRBJ2-2; D call uncertain. Trimming took off 3 bases at V and 2 bases at J, with 4 bases between the two ends. The germline V gene has CDR1 MDHEN and CDR2 SYDVKM. This CDR3 contains 13 residues. CDR3 nucleotide sequence: TGTGCCAGCAGTTTCGTAAACACCGGGGAGCTGTTTTTT. Translation gives CASSFVNTGELFF.

This clone has more than one count but fewer than ten. This chain links TRBV27 with TRBJ1-3; D remains unclear. CDR3 length equals 16 residues. The V end was cut by 3 bases, the J end by 0 bases, with 12 bases between. Germline-derived CDR1 and CDR2 are MNHEY and SMNVEV (reference sequence). CDR3 DNA: TGTGCCAGCAGTTTTGGCAGGACTATCTCTGGAAACACCATATATTTT. It is translated as CASSFGRTISGNTIYF.

In its sample, this clone was seen a few times. The rearrangement joins TRBV20-1 to TRBJ2-5; D unclear. V lost 1 base to trimming and J lost 2 bases, with 2 bases between them. CDR1 and CDR2 (germline): DFQATT, SNEGSKA (reference sequence). This CDR3 is built from 11 residues. CDR3 in amino acids: CSARAQETQYF. The CDR3 region has the DNA TGCAGTGCTAGAGCACAAGAGACCCAGTACTTC.

This chain links TRBV19 with TRBJ2-3, with TRBD2 identical over 12 bases. V was pared by 3 bases and J by 4 bases, with 2 bases of the junction left unmatched. CDR3 length: 15 residues. Germline CDR1 LNHDA, CDR2 SQIVND (reference sequence). CDR3 amino acids: CASSITSGRSDTQYF. CDR3 in DNA: TGTGCCAGTAGTATCACTAGCGGGAGGTCAGATACGCAGTATTTT.

The J gene is TRBJ2-3, the V gene TRBV5-1; D not certain. The germline V and J ends were trimmed by 0 bases and 0 bases, with 8 bases remaining between them. Germline V gives CDR1 SGHRS, CDR2 YFSETQ. There are 15 residues in the CDR3. The CDR3 loop reads CASSLAAASTDTQYF. As DNA, the CDR3 is TGCGCCAGCAGCTTGGCGGCGGCTAGCACAGATACGCAGTATTTT.

The rearrangement links TRBV7-8 to TRBJ2-1; TRBD2 matches 15 bases. Looked up from germline, CDR1 is SGHVS and CDR2 is FQNEAQ. The CDR3 covers 17 residues. V gave up 2 bases and J gave up 8 bases; unmatched junction bases: 7. CDR3 DNA sequence: TGTGCCAGCAGCTTAATACCGGGACTAGCGGGAGGTCATGAGCAGTTCTTC. This sequence encodes CASSLIPGLAGGHEQFF.

This sequence joins TRBV7-8 and TRBJ2-7, with 14 bases lining up with TRBD2. The junction had 8 bases not matched to a gene; V was cut back by 5 bases and J by 2 bases. Germline values: CDR1 SGHVS, CDR2 FQNEAQ. The CDR3 is made up of 17 amino acids. This CDR3 is CASSVVPGLAGAYEQYF. The CDR3 DNA reads TGTGCCAGCAGCGTAGTTCCGGGACTAGCGGGAGCCTACGAGCAGTACTTC. The full variable domain, in which reference TRBV7-8 and TRBJ2-7 provide the parts outside the CDR3, is GAGVSQSPRYKVAKRGQDVALRCDPISGHVSLFWYQQALGQGPEFLTYFQNEAQLDKSGLPSDRFFAERPEGSVSTLKIQRTQQEDSAVYLCASSVVPGLAGAYEQYFGPGTRLTVT.

V and J are TRBV9 and TRBJ2-5, with 16 nucleotides matching TRBD2. This CDR3 has 17 residues. Trimming cost V 3 bases and J 4 bases; bases outside gene matches: 6. Germline values: CDR1 SGDLS, CDR2 YYNGEE. The CDR3 bases are TGTGCCAGCAGCGAGGGACTAGCGGGGGGGGCAGGAGAGACCCAGTACTTC. Translation gives CASSEGLAGGAGETQYF.

This chain links TRBV5-1 with TRBJ2-6; D gene uncertain. V lost 0 bases and J 4 bases, leaving 8 bases between the germline ends. CDR3 length equals 15 residues. Germline CDR1 and CDR2: SGHRS and YFSETQ. For the CDR3, the DNA is TGCGCCAGCAGCTTGGGTCCCCTGGGGGCCAACGTCCTGACTTTC. Protein product: CASSLGPLGANVLTF.

This chain connects TRBV29-1 to TRBJ1-2; the match to TRBD1 covers 8 bases. Trimming at V came to 2 bases and at J to 5 bases, leaving 13 bases not matched to a gene. CDR3 length: 16 residues. Germline V CDR1 and CDR2: SQVTM, ANQGSEA. CDR3 DNA: TGCAGCGTTGAAACCTCCGGGACAGGCCTCGGATATGGCTACACCTTC. Encoded protein: CSVETSGTGLGYGYTF.

The chain uses TRBV11-2 and TRBJ1-3; D is undetermined. Trimming took 0 bases from V and 0 from J, leaving 12 bases between them. Germline V lookup: CDR1 SGHAT, CDR2 FQNNGV. There are 17 residues in the CDR3. The CDR3 DNA sequence: TGTGCCAGCAGCTTAGACTTCGGTCGGAGCTCTGGAAACACCATATATTTT. This codes for CASSLDFGRSSGNTIYF.

This rearrangement joins TRBV7-8 to TRBJ2-5; 7 bases line up with TRBD1. Germline lookup yields CDR1 SGHVS and CDR2 FQNEAQ. V shed 2 bases and J 2 bases; nucleotides not matched to a gene: 5. This CDR3 contains 15 residues. CDR3 sequence: CASSLKWGQQETQYF. CDR3 coding DNA: TGTGCCAGCAGCTTAAAATGGGGACAGCAAGAGACCCAGTACTTC.

This rearrangement joins TRBV11-2 to TRBJ2-5, with 9 bases identical to TRBD2. The length of the CDR3 is 16 residues. V was clipped by 0 bases and J by 8 bases; unmatched bases: 10. Germline CDR1 is SGHAT and CDR2 is FQNNGV. The CDR3 DNA reads TGTGCCAGCAGCTTAGACCCCTTTAGCGGGGGCGGTACCCAGTACTTC. Encoded protein: CASSLDPFSGGGTQYF. Supplemented by reference TRBV11-2 and TRBJ2-5, the full variable domain reads EAGVAQSPRYKIIEKRQSVAFWCNPISGHATLYWYQQILGQGPKLLIQFQNNGVVDDSQLPKDRFSAERLKGVDSTLKIQPAKLEDSAVYLCASSLDPFSGGGTQYFGPGTRLLVL.

The sample holds one count of this clone. The CDR3 sequence: CASSRGYEQYF. CDR3 bases: TGTGCCAGCAGCAGAGGGTACGAGCAGTACTTC. The chain carries TRBV6-6 and TRBJ2-7; D is perhaps TRBD2 (5 bases). Germline CDR1 MNHNY, CDR2 SVGAGI (reference sequence). The CDR3 length is 11 residues. The germline V and J ends were trimmed by 6 bases and 4 bases, with 7 bases remaining between them.

The rearrangement links TRBV2 to TRBJ1-2; 9 nucleotides line up with TRBD1. Trimming cost V 6 bases and J 10 bases; bases outside gene matches: 24. CDR1 is SNHLY, CDR2 FYNNEI, per germline. CDR3 size: 18 residues. As DNA, the CDR3 is TGTGCCAGCAGGGGACAGGGACCTGGCAACGGGGGCCAGCGATTCTACACCTTC. This codes for CASRGQGPGNGGQRFYTF.

The chain joins TRBV18 to TRBJ1-3; a weak D match, TRBD1 (5 bases). The CDR3 has 16 amino acids. CDR1 KGHSH and CDR2 LQKENI come from the germline V gene. V was trimmed by 3 bases and J by 4 bases, leaving 16 bases between them. The CDR3, as DNA: TGTGCCAGCTCACCCCTGGACACTTTATACGGAAACACCATATATTTT. Its translation is CASSPLDTLYGNTIYF.

The chain is built from TRBV5-1 and TRBJ2-1, with 11 bases that match TRBD2. Germline CDR1 reads SGHRS; CDR2 reads YFSETQ. CDR3 length: 16 amino acids. Losses at the gene ends were 0 bases for V and 9 bases for J; bases not matched to a gene: 8. The CDR3 sequence is CASSLERLAGSSEQFF. As DNA, the CDR3 is TGCGCCAGCAGCTTGGAGCGACTAGCGGGGTCAAGTGAGCAGTTCTTC.

The J gene is TRBJ2-1, the V gene TRBV29-1; a possible D gene is TRBD2 (5 bases). The germline gives CDR1 SQVTM, CDR2 ANQGSEA. CDR3 size: 12 residues. Trimming took off 7 bases at V and 4 bases at J, with 11 bases between the two ends. CDR3 sequence reads: CSAERAYNEQFF. CDR3 in DNA: TGCAGCGCAGAGAGGGCTTACAATGAGCAGTTCTTC.